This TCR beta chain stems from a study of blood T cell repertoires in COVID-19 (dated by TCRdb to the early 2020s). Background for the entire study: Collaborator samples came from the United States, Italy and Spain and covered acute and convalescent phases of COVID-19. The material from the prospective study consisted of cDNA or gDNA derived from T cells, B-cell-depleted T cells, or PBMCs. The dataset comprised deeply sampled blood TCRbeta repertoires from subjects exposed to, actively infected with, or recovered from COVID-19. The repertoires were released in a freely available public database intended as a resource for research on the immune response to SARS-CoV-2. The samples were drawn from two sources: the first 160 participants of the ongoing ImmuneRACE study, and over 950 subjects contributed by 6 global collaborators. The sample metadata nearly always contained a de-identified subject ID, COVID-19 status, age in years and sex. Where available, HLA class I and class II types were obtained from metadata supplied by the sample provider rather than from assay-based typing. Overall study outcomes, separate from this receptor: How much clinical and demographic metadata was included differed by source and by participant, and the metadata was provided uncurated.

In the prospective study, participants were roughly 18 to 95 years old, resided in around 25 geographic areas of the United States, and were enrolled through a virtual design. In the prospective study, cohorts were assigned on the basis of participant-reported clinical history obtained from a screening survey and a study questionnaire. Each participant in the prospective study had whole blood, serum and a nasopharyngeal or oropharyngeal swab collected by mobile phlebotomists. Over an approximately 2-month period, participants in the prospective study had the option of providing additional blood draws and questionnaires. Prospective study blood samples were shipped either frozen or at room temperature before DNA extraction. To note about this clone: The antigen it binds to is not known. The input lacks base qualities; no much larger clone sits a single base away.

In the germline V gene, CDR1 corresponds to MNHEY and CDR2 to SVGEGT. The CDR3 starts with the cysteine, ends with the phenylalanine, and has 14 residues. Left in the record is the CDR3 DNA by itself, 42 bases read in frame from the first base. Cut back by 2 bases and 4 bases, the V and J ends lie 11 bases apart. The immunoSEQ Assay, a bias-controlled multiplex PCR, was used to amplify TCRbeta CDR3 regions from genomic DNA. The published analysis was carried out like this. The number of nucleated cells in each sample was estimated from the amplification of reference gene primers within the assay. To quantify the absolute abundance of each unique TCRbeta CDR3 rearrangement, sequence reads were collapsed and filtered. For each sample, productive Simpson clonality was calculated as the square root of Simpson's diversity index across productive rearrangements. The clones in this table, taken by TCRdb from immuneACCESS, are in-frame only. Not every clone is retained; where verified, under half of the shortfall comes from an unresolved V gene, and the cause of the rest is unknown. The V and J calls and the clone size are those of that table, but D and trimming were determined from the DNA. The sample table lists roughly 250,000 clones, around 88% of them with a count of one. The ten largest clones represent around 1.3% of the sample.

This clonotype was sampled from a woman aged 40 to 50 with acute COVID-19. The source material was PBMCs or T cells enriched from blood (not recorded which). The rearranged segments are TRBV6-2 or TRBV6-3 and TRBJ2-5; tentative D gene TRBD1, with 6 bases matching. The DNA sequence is TGTGCCAGCAGTTACAAGGACAGACTAGAGACCCAGTACTTC. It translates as CASSYKDRLETQYF.